This T cell receptor (beta chain) was profiled in a study of cytomegalovirus exposure and HLA in healthy donors (dated by TCRdb to between 2016 and 2019). With respect to the entire study: In an earlier analysis of about 560 of the donors, around 300 Gb of sequence data and 90 million to 120 million unique TCR beta sequences from about 179 million T cells were reported. An early release that covered some 630 HLA-typed donors contained approximately 300 gigabases of sequencing data and 85 million to 100 million unique TCR sequences. Of the roughly 420 genotyped donors, 75% to 85% were placed in the genetic ancestry cluster associated with self-reported Caucasian donors. The study aimed to test whether signatures of past pathogen exposure could be identified by cataloging public T cell receptors. The study used immunosequencing to profile the T cell repertoires of 670 or so subjects and linked those repertoires to cytomegalovirus serostatus. In addition to the first cohort of several hundred subjects, a separate validation cohort of 120 different subjects was used. The study combined high-throughput TCR immunosequencing, statistical association of individual TCRs with disease status, and machine learning to predict cytomegalovirus infection status. A later analysis re-examined previously published TCR beta repertoires from about 670 donors and added high-resolution HLA genotyping to investigate patterns of TCR occurrence. In the later analysis, no new phenotypic data were used to find candidate immune exposures; instead, reliance was placed on TCR beta sequences and their occurrence across donors. An earlier analysis of nearly 600 of the donors applied high-throughput TCR beta sequencing to assess whether each TCR beta V gene segment acted as functional or pseudogenic. Donor age, sex, ethnicity and CMV serostatus were collected together with the repertoire data. Genome-wide SNP genotypes for about three fifths of the roughly 700 donors were used in a later genetic analysis, which treated that subset as a discovery cohort. All discovery cohort repertoires had been generated on a single sequencing platform. Both class I and class II loci were covered by HLA typing, at four-digit resolution. The number of donors typed differed by locus, with roughly 620-630 for A, B, C, DRB1 and DQB1, around 500 for DQA1, under 610 for DPA1, and some 470 for DPB1. Roughly five DR-DQ haplotypes were handled as single units for association and clustering, since linkage in the cohort was strong. Among roughly 400 genotyped donors of the cohort, an average of roughly 230,000 unique TCR beta nucleotide sequences was sequenced per donor, of which roughly 18% were non-productive. The investigation overall reported the following: The only immune exposure information available for the cohort was CMV serostatus. Compared with the roughly 670-donor mean, donors in an Asian-associated ancestry cluster had fewer N-insertions in productive TCRs, according to a later genetic analysis. In an earlier analysis of around 600 of the donors, most TCR beta V segments appeared in productive rearrangements about 87% or about 30% of the time, broadly matching IMGT annotations. According to the authors, the approach could potentially be generalized to other disease states and immunological phenotypes. Most TCR sequences were seen in very few donors, while some public TCRs were found in many individuals. In a later analysis, the rate of TCR association differed among HLA loci, with DRB1 alleles having the most associated TCRs and HLA-C alleles having the fewest. In a later analysis, most CMV-associated TCR beta chains were found to appear HLA-restricted, with HLA associations seemingly driven largely by CMV exposure. Linkage disequilibrium might explain the correlated functional status among segregating V segments, but an unknown experimental factor could not be ruled out. In a later analysis, HLA-associated TCR beta chains were found to be more clonally expanded and to have lower generation probabilities than equally common non-associated chains. A further reported finding was that TCR beta sequences accurately predicted the HLA-A and HLA-B alleles for most subjects in the first cohort. A later analysis associated 16,951 TCR beta sequences with specific HLA alleles at a false discovery rate of 0.05. In this cohort, only TCR beta chains were sequenced, and detectable features were limited by the absence of alpha or paired-chain data. Because HLA typing was missing for some donors at each locus, association tests included only the typed subset. In vitro tests confirmed that a few of the cytomegalovirus-associated TCR beta chains recognize cytomegalovirus antigens. Because counts were too low, around 18 rarely observed V segments, including chromosome 9 orphons, were left out of the earlier analysis of 500 to 650 of the donors. Cytomegalovirus status was reported to be diagnosed by the classifier with high specificity and sensitivity in both the original and validation cohorts. Strong co-occurrence of HLA alleles, especially DR and DQ, made assigning TCR associations to individual alleles difficult. Presence/absence analyses assumed roughly uniform sequencing depth across donors, an assumption that may not hold. Some IMGT-functional V segments, including TRBV6-2 and TRBV6-3, could not be distinguished by the 87-base-pair reads and were therefore excluded. A total of 150 to 200 TCR beta chains were listed by the study as associated with cytomegalovirus. A later genetic analysis associated a missense DCLRE1C variant with V-gene and J-gene trimming of TCR beta chains, and an independent cohort replicated the association. A group of highly shared sequence variants was considered likely to be a technical artifact of the sequencing pipeline. According to a later analysis, parvovirus B19, influenza, CMV and Epstein-Barr virus appeared linked to several top co-occurrence clusters.

As to this clone: Its antigen is not yet known.

The CDR1 and CDR2 encoded by the germline V gene are MNHEY and SVGAGI. From cysteine to phenylalanine, the CDR3 is 16 amino acids long. Just the 48-base CDR3 DNA is kept, in frame starting at base 1. Here V drops 4 bases and J drops 6 bases, and the junction holds 14 bases not matched to any gene. In total, around 600 healthy bone marrow donors made up the cohort. Cohort members were all nominally healthy when sampled, although unrecorded immune exposures were likely present. The donor tested CMV seronegative and was one of the 352 seronegative cohort members. A peripheral blood sample was collected from each donor, and TCR beta sequencing was performed on peripheral blood mononuclear cells. The Qiagen DNeasy Blood Extraction Kit was used to extract genomic DNA from the blood cell samples. Library preparation employed the immunoSEQ multiplex PCR assay. The multiplex PCR relied on a mix of 60 forward primers for TCR Vbeta segments and 13 reverse primers for TCR Jbeta segments. The CDR3 region of rearranged TCR beta genes was amplified from genomic DNA with a multiplex PCR assay. The amplified TCR beta libraries were sequenced on the Illumina HiSeq System as 87-base-pair reads. On the authors' methods: In a later analysis, 70 million to 95 million unique TCR beta chains were counted across the approximately 640 repertoires, and approximately 9.9 million of these chains were shared by at least two donors. To remove PCR and sequencing errors, raw reads were error-corrected and collapsed into unique sequences using a nearest-neighbor algorithm that merged closely related sequences. Alignment of CDR3 sequences to IMGT reference sequences was used to assign V, D and J gene segments. Each retained sequence needed at least a six-nucleotide match to both a V gene segment and a J gene segment. Rearrangements were classified as productive when the CDR3 lacked stop codons and remained in frame with V and J, and all other rearrangements were classified as non-productive. CDR3 was defined by IMGT convention, running from the second conserved V-encoded cysteine to the conserved J-encoded phenylalanine. The earlier analysis of about 590 of the donors excluded sequences that lacked an unambiguous match to a single V gene segment. In an earlier analysis of more than 500 of the donors, a V segment was called functional when productive rearrangements were above 56.7%, and segregating when the standard deviation between donors exceeded 5%. A statistical classification framework was built to diagnose cytomegalovirus status from the catalog of TCR beta chain sequences. In a later analysis, TCR nucleotide sequences were compared against IMGT/GENE-DB human TR gene sequences so that V and J genes could be assigned. In a later analysis, CDR3 sequences and most-parsimonious VDJ recombination scenarios were assigned using the TCRdist pipeline. In a later analysis, each TCR beta chain was defined by its CDR3 amino acid sequence together with its V-gene family, and reads without a unique V-gene family were excluded. In a later analysis, fewer than 600 highly shared, low-generation-probability nucleotide sequences were removed to address suspected cross-contamination and a sequencing artifact. For each public chain, a later analysis derived a clonal expansion index from normalized ranks of inferred template counts within each repertoire. In a later analysis, generation probabilities were computed with a VDJ recombination model fitted to out-of-frame rearrangements, and the resulting probabilities were checked against IGoR. In a later analysis, TCR-TCR, TCR-HLA and TCR-CMV co-occurrence was scored with hypergeometric tests, and a repertoire-size bias correction was applied to TCR pairs. A later analysis estimated false discovery rates by permuting HLA or CMV assignments 20 times. In a later analysis, co-occurring TCRs were grouped using DBSCAN, and TCRdist sequence similarity was added for clustering within HLA-allele-positive subsets. For co-occurrence clustering, repertoires with fewer than 30,000 or more than 120,000 public chains were excluded, along with roughly five repertoires with anomalous nucleotide sharing. This is the immuneACCESS table as TCRdb keeps it, with only in-frame sequences that have V and J called. A part of the clones is gone; compared with another copy, unresolved V genes explain less than half, and the rest is unexplained. From that table come the V and J calls and clone size; the DNA was used to work out D and trimming. The sample table gives fewer than 110,000 clones. The top ten clones comprise around 3.2% of the sample.

The clonotype originates from a man between 35 and 55 years old in good health and CMV-seronegative. Material: PBMCs. The sequence joins TRBV6-5 to TRBJ2-7; 8 middle bases align to TRBD1. The CDR3 corresponds to CASSSLGRQGAREQYF. The DNA sequence is given as TGTGCCAGCAGTTCCCTCGGTAGGCAGGGGGCCCGCGAGCAGTACTTC.